The rows below give T cell receptor beta chains drawn from one sample of a study of cytomegalovirus exposure and HLA in healthy donors. The repertoire was sequenced with immunoSEQ multiplex PCR; TCRdb's copy has only in-frame clones and lacks some. Of tens of thousands of clones listed, more than 65% are singletons. The sample was PBMCs. These receptors originate from a woman between 50 and 59 years old in good health and CMV-seronegative. CDR3s include the opening cysteine and the closing phenylalanine or tryptophan. Fields, in order: CDR3 protein, CDR3 DNA, V gene, D gene, J gene, clone size. A D gene is named only where the DNA matches it firmly. Clone size is shown for a subset of rows, as once, few, many or a class of expanded clone.

CDR3 protein: CASSPGLAGVEQFF
CDR3 DNA: TGCGCCAGCAGTCCGGGACTAGCGGGGGTTGAGCAGTTCTTC
V gene: TRBV5-1
D gene: TRBD2
J gene: TRBJ2-1
clone size: few

CDR3 protein: CASSPRTGGGYGYTF
CDR3 DNA: TGTGCCAGCAGTCCTCGGACAGGGGGTGGCTATGGCTACACCTTC
V gene: TRBV6-5
D gene: TRBD1
J gene: TRBJ1-2
clone size: few

CDR3 protein: CASSVGWGDQPQHF
CDR3 DNA: TGTGCCAGCAGCGTAGGGTGGGGAGATCAGCCCCAGCATTTT
V gene: TRBV9
D gene: NA
J gene: TRBJ1-5
clone size: NA

CDR3 protein: CASSAWTSVRSSYNEQFF
CDR3 DNA: TGTGCCAGCTCCGCGTGGACTAGCGTAAGGAGCTCCTACAATGAGCAGTTCTTC
V gene: TRBV2
D gene: TRBD2
J gene: TRBJ2-1
clone size: NA

CDR3 protein: CASSLVRTSGYEQYF
CDR3 DNA: TGTGCCAGCAGCTTGGTGAGGACTAGCGGCTACGAGCAGTACTTC
V gene: TRBV7-2
D gene: TRBD2
J gene: TRBJ2-7
clone size: NA

CDR3 protein: CASSWTSGDYEQFF
CDR3 DNA: TGTGCCAGCTCCTGGACTAGCGGGGACTATGAGCAGTTCTTC
V gene: TRBV27
D gene: TRBD2
J gene: TRBJ2-1
clone size: NA

CDR3 protein: CASSSTPPGNGDEKLFF
CDR3 DNA: TGCGCCAGCAGCTCGACACCCCCCGGAAACGGGGATGAAAAACTGTTTTTT
V gene: TRBV5-1
D gene: NA
J gene: TRBJ1-4
clone size: NA

CDR3 protein: CSVEGSGGGATDTQYF
CDR3 DNA: TGCAGCGTTGAAGGTTCGGGCGGGGGGGCCACAGATACGCAGTATTTT
V gene: TRBV29-1
D gene: TRBD2
J gene: TRBJ2-3
clone size: NA

CDR3 protein: CASSPGQGAGNTIYF
CDR3 DNA: TGTGCCAGTAGCCCGGGACAGGGCGCTGGAAACACCATATATTTT
V gene: TRBV19
D gene: TRBD1
J gene: TRBJ1-3
clone size: NA

CDR3 protein: CASSLGGLINPEQYF
CDR3 DNA: TGTGCCAGCAGCTTAGGGGGACTTATCAACCCCGAGCAGTACTTC
V gene: TRBV7-2
D gene: NA
J gene: TRBJ2-7
clone size: few

CDR3 protein: CASSHLGQDKKNTGELFF
CDR3 DNA: TGTGCCAGCAGCCATCTGGGACAGGACAAAAAGAACACCGGGGAGCTGTTTTTT
V gene: TRBV14
D gene: TRBD1
J gene: TRBJ2-2
clone size: NA

CDR3 protein: CASSLANTEAFF
CDR3 DNA: TGTGCCAGTAGTTTGGCGAACACTGAAGCTTTCTTT
V gene: TRBV28
D gene: NA
J gene: TRBJ1-1
clone size: NA

CDR3 protein: CASSWGGGGGDTQYF
CDR3 DNA: TGTGCCAGCAGCTGGGGGGGCGGGGGAGGAGATACGCAGTATTTT
V gene: TRBV7-2
D gene: NA
J gene: TRBJ2-3
clone size: NA

CDR3 protein: CAIRGTAPRGQYF
CDR3 DNA: TGTGCCATCCGGGGGACAGCTCCCCGCGGGCAGTACTTC
V gene: TRBV10-3
D gene: NA
J gene: TRBJ2-7
clone size: NA

CDR3 protein: CASSRGVGNQPQHF
CDR3 DNA: TGTGCCAGCTCTCGCGGGGTGGGCAATCAGCCCCAGCATTTT
V gene: TRBV27
D gene: NA
J gene: TRBJ1-5
clone size: NA

CDR3 protein: CASSELSAGANVLTF
CDR3 DNA: TGTGCCAGCAGTGAACTCAGCGCTGGGGCCAACGTCCTGACTTTC
V gene: TRBV2
D gene: NA
J gene: TRBJ2-6
clone size: NA

CDR3 protein: CASSLGAAVQETQYF
CDR3 DNA: TGTGCCAGCAGTTTAGGGGCAGCCGTCCAAGAGACCCAGTACTTC
V gene: TRBV27
D gene: NA
J gene: TRBJ2-5
clone size: NA

CDR3 protein: CASMVAANEQFF
CDR3 DNA: TGCGCCAGCATGGTGGCGGCCAATGAGCAGTTCTTC
V gene: TRBV5-1
D gene: NA
J gene: TRBJ2-1
clone size: few

CDR3 protein: CASRLEGDGYTF
CDR3 DNA: TGTGCCAGCAGGCTCGAGGGTGATGGCTACACCTTC
V gene: TRBV28
D gene: NA
J gene: TRBJ1-2
clone size: NA

CDR3 protein: CASSGGGARTDTQYF
CDR3 DNA: TGTGCCAGCAGCGGGGGAGGCGCCCGGACAGATACGCAGTATTTT
V gene: TRBV9
D gene: NA
J gene: TRBJ2-3
clone size: NA

CDR3 protein: CASSYRGEQFF
CDR3 DNA: TGTGCCAGCAGTTATCGAGGAGAGCAGTTCTTC
V gene: TRBV6-5
D gene: NA
J gene: TRBJ2-1
clone size: NA

CDR3 protein: CASSPGVAANEKLFF
CDR3 DNA: TGTGCCAGCAGCCCGGGAGTGGCTGCTAATGAAAAACTGTTTTTT
V gene: TRBV7-2
D gene: NA
J gene: TRBJ1-4
clone size: NA

CDR3 protein: CATAFLGGMGNEQFF
CDR3 DNA: TGTGCCACCGCGTTCCTGGGGGGAATGGGCAATGAGCAGTTCTTC
V gene: TRBV19
D gene: NA
J gene: TRBJ2-1
clone size: once

CDR3 protein: CASSVLAGGSETQYF
CDR3 DNA: TGTGCCAGCAGCGTTTTAGCGGGGGGGTCTGAGACCCAGTACTTC
V gene: TRBV9
D gene: TRBD2
J gene: TRBJ2-5
clone size: NA

CDR3 protein: CASSFNRDYYTGELFF
CDR3 DNA: TGCGCCAGCAGCTTCAACCGGGACTATTACACCGGGGAGCTGTTTTTT
V gene: TRBV5-1
D gene: TRBD2
J gene: TRBJ2-2
clone size: NA

CDR3 protein: CASRSGLPGYTF
CDR3 DNA: TGTGCCAGCAGGTCGGGACTCCCTGGCTACACCTTC
V gene: TRBV6-5
D gene: NA
J gene: TRBJ1-2
clone size: NA

CDR3 protein: CASSSGANQPQHF
CDR3 DNA: TGTGCCAGTAGCTCAGGGGCCAATCAGCCCCAGCATTTT
V gene: TRBV19
D gene: NA
J gene: TRBJ1-5
clone size: NA

CDR3 protein: CASSYKTGPYEQYF
CDR3 DNA: TGTGCCAGCAGCTATAAGACAGGGCCCTACGAGCAGTACTTC
V gene: TRBV5-6
D gene: TRBD1
J gene: TRBJ2-7
clone size: NA

CDR3 protein: CASSLQGARELFF
CDR3 DNA: TGTGCCAGCAGCCTACAGGGGGCCAGGGAGCTGTTTTTT
V gene: TRBV5-6
D gene: TRBD1
J gene: TRBJ2-2
clone size: NA

CDR3 protein: CASSLNSGGTEAFF
CDR3 DNA: TGTGCCAGCAGCTTAAATTCCGGGGGGACTGAAGCTTTCTTT
V gene: TRBV7-9
D gene: NA
J gene: TRBJ1-1
clone size: NA

CDR3 protein: CASSTSGGRLNEQFF
CDR3 DNA: TGTGCCAGCAGCACCTCCGGGGGGCGCCTCAATGAGCAGTTCTTC
V gene: TRBV13
D gene: NA
J gene: TRBJ2-1
clone size: NA

CDR3 protein: CASSVGAASNEQFF
CDR3 DNA: TGTGCCAGCAGTGTGGGGGCGGCGAGCAATGAGCAGTTCTTC
V gene: TRBV6-4
D gene: NA
J gene: TRBJ2-1
clone size: NA

CDR3 protein: CASSSSGLAGGAFTDTQYF
CDR3 DNA: TGTGCCAGCAGCTCATCCGGACTAGCGGGGGGCGCCTTCACAGATACGCAGTATTTT
V gene: TRBV7-2
D gene: TRBD2
J gene: TRBJ2-3
clone size: few

CDR3 protein: CASSRVQGVYNSPLHF
CDR3 DNA: TGTGCCAGCAGCCGCGTTCAGGGGGTCTATAATTCACCCCTCCACTTT
V gene: TRBV5-6
D gene: TRBD1
J gene: TRBJ1-6
clone size: few

CDR3 protein: CASSLTGRGSYEQYF
CDR3 DNA: TGTGCCAGCAGCCTGACCGGCAGGGGCTCGTACGAGCAGTACTTC
V gene: TRBV5-8
D gene: NA
J gene: TRBJ2-7
clone size: NA

CDR3 protein: CASSPLGLAARYEQYF
CDR3 DNA: TGTGCCAGCTCACCACTCGGACTAGCAGCCCGCTACGAGCAGTACTTC
V gene: TRBV18
D gene: TRBD2
J gene: TRBJ2-7
clone size: NA

CDR3 protein: CASSLDGRGVEKLFF
CDR3 DNA: TGTGCCAGCAGCTTGGATGGCAGGGGGGTTGAAAAACTGTTTTTT
V gene: TRBV5-6
D gene: TRBD1
J gene: TRBJ1-4
clone size: few

CDR3 protein: CASSYAGESGTQYF
CDR3 DNA: TGTGCCAGCAGTTACGCCGGGGAGAGTGGGACCCAGTACTTC
V gene: TRBV6-5
D gene: NA
J gene: TRBJ2-5
clone size: NA

CDR3 protein: CASSPRLAGGQETQYF
CDR3 DNA: TGTGCCAGCAGCCCCCGACTAGCGGGAGGCCAAGAGACCCAGTACTTC
V gene: TRBV9
D gene: TRBD2
J gene: TRBJ2-5
clone size: NA

CDR3 protein: CASSLNEKLFF
CDR3 DNA: TGTGCCAGCAGCCTTAATGAAAAACTGTTTTTT
V gene: TRBV7-9
D gene: NA
J gene: TRBJ1-4
clone size: NA

CDR3 protein: CASSRGGQGRDRAFF
CDR3 DNA: TGTGCCAGCAGCCGAGGAGGACAGGGAAGGGACAGGGCTTTCTTT
V gene: TRBV7-2
D gene: TRBD1
J gene: TRBJ1-1
clone size: NA

CDR3 protein: CSVGSAGNEQFF
CDR3 DNA: TGCAGCGTTGGGTCGGCGGGCAATGAGCAGTTCTTC
V gene: TRBV29-1
D gene: NA
J gene: TRBJ2-1
clone size: NA

CDR3 protein: CASSASFEKLFF
CDR3 DNA: TGTGCCAGCAGTGCTAGTTTCGAAAAACTGTTTTTT
V gene: TRBV28
D gene: NA
J gene: TRBJ1-4
clone size: NA

CDR3 protein: CASSILTDSPLHF
CDR3 DNA: TGTGCCAGTAGTATTCTGACAGATTCACCCCTCCACTTT
V gene: TRBV19
D gene: NA
J gene: TRBJ1-6
clone size: NA

CDR3 protein: CASSPSGGYADTQYF
CDR3 DNA: TGTGCCAGCAGCCCGAGCGGGGGATACGCAGATACGCAGTATTTT
V gene: TRBV7-6
D gene: TRBD2
J gene: TRBJ2-3
clone size: NA

CDR3 protein: CASSSGQGGGYTF
CDR3 DNA: TGTGCCAGCAGCTCGGGACAAGGAGGTGGCTACACCTTC
V gene: TRBV7-2
D gene: NA
J gene: TRBJ1-2
clone size: few